The T cell receptor (beta chain) under discussion was sequenced for a study of T cell changes during pregnancy in multiple sclerosis. This CDR3 comprises 14 residues. Germline CDR1 is SNHLY and CDR2 is FYNNEI. V was pared by 4 bases and J by 3 bases, with 13 bases between. Sequenced by immunoSEQ multiplex PCR; TCRdb stores in-frame clones only, minus some. The data hold roughly 93,000 clones, with approximately 90% observed a single time. The chain recombines TRBV2 with TRBJ2-7, with TRBD2 as a possible D gene (7 bases). The source is a female donor with multiple sclerosis, enrolled in a pregnancy study. Sequenced here: peripheral blood, sampled before pregnancy. The CDR3 here is CASSVGGPGYEQYF. CDR3 in DNA: TGTGCCAGCAGTGTGGGGGGGCCAGGCTACGAGCAGTACTTC.